This T cell receptor (beta chain) was recorded in a study of cytomegalovirus exposure and HLA in healthy donors (dated by TCRdb to 2016 to 2017). Looking at the study overall: An earlier analysis of about 530 of the donors reported 250 to 300 Gb of sequence data and 117 million unique TCR beta sequences obtained from about 179 million T cells. About 280 gigabases of sequencing data and roughly 81 million unique TCR sequences made up an early release that covered under 750 HLA-typed donors. Of the roughly 400 genotyped donors, about 80% fell in the genetic ancestry cluster associated with self-reported Caucasian donors. The aim of the study was to test whether cataloging public T cell receptors could identify signatures of past pathogen exposure. Using immunosequencing, the study profiled T cell repertoires from 500 to 800 subjects and related those repertoires to cytomegalovirus serostatus. Along with the approximately 650-subject first cohort, a separate validation cohort of over 90 different subjects was used. High-throughput TCR immunosequencing, statistical association of individual TCRs with disease status, and machine learning were combined to predict cytomegalovirus infection status. A later analysis re-examined previously published TCR beta repertoires from more than 600 donors and added high-resolution HLA genotyping to investigate patterns of TCR occurrence. The later analysis used no new phenotypic data to find candidate immune exposures, relying instead on TCR beta sequences and their occurrence across donors. To decide whether each TCR beta V gene segment behaved as functional or pseudogenic, an earlier analysis of some 580 of the donors relied on high-throughput TCR beta sequencing. Alongside the repertoire data, information on donor age, sex, ethnicity and CMV serostatus was compiled. A later genetic analysis took genome-wide SNP genotypes for about 55% of the 666 donors and used that subset as a discovery cohort. Every discovery cohort repertoire had been produced on one sequencing platform. Class I and class II HLA loci were covered by the typing at four-digit resolution. Typing coverage varied by locus: roughly 620-640 donors for A, B, C, DRB1 and DQB1; some 520 for DQA1; about 570 for DPA1; roughly 450 for DPB1. A handful of DR-DQ haplotypes were handled as single units for association and clustering because linkage in the cohort was strong. On average, 235,054 unique TCR beta nucleotide sequences were sequenced per donor among a few hundred genotyped donors of the cohort, with 15% to 20% of those sequences being non-productive.

In total, more than 500 healthy bone marrow donors made up the cohort. At the time of sampling, every cohort member was nominally healthy, though immune exposures that went unrecorded were likely present. The donor tested CMV seronegative, placing the donor among the roughly 340 seronegative members of the cohort. Each donor provided a peripheral blood sample, and peripheral blood mononuclear cells were used for TCR beta sequencing. Genomic DNA was extracted from the blood cell samples with the Qiagen DNeasy Blood Extraction Kit. Of note for this clone: It lacks a known antigen. Within one base of it there is no much larger clone, and no base qualities were kept.

The CDR3 runs 17 residues from the cysteine to the phenylalanine. Only the CDR3 DNA is retained, 51 bases long and in frame from the first base. Receptor amplification or capture employed the immunoSEQ multiplex PCR assay. For the multiplex PCR, a mixture combining 60 forward primers for TCR Vbeta segments and 13 reverse primers for TCR Jbeta segments was used. The CDR3 region of rearranged TCR beta genes was amplified from genomic DNA by a multiplex PCR assay. The amplified TCR beta libraries were sequenced on the Illumina HiSeq System as 87-base-pair reads. On the study's bioinformatics: A later analysis counted about 80 million unique TCR beta chains across the 550 to 800 repertoires, and roughly 10 million of these chains were shared by at least two donors. To remove PCR and sequencing errors, raw reads were error-corrected and collapsed into unique sequences using a nearest-neighbor algorithm that merged closely related sequences. V, D and J gene segments were assigned by aligning CDR3 sequences to IMGT reference sequences. Each retained sequence needed at least a six-nucleotide match to both a V gene segment and a J gene segment. Rearrangements were called productive when the CDR3 lacked stop codons and stayed in frame with V and J; all others were non-productive. CDR3 was defined according to IMGT convention as the region running from the second conserved V-encoded cysteine to the conserved J-encoded phenylalanine. In an earlier analysis of roughly 610 of the donors, sequences lacking an unambiguous match to a single V gene segment were excluded. In an earlier analysis of a few hundred of the donors, V segments were called functional above 56.7% productive rearrangements and were called segregating when the between-donor standard deviation exceeded 5%. A statistical classification framework was built for diagnosing cytomegalovirus status from the catalog of TCR beta chain sequences. A later analysis assigned V and J genes by comparing TCR nucleotide sequences with IMGT/GENE-DB human TR gene sequences. In a later analysis, CDR3 sequences and most-parsimonious VDJ recombination scenarios were assigned using the TCRdist pipeline. In a later analysis, each TCR beta chain was defined by its CDR3 amino acid sequence together with its V-gene family, and reads without a unique V-gene family were excluded. To address suspected cross-contamination and a sequencing artifact, a later analysis removed roughly 580 highly shared, low-generation-probability nucleotide sequences. In a later analysis, a clonal expansion index was calculated for each public chain from normalized within-repertoire ranks of inferred template counts. Generation probabilities in a later analysis came from a VDJ recombination model fitted to out-of-frame rearrangements, and those results were checked against IGoR. In a later analysis, TCR-TCR, TCR-HLA and TCR-CMV co-occurrence was scored with hypergeometric tests, and a repertoire-size bias correction was applied to TCR pairs. False discovery rates were estimated in a later analysis by permuting HLA or CMV assignments 20 times. In a later analysis, co-occurring TCRs were grouped using DBSCAN, and TCRdist sequence similarity was added for clustering within HLA-allele-positive subsets. Repertoires with fewer than 30,000 or more than 120,000 public chains, plus five repertoires with anomalous nucleotide sharing, were excluded from co-occurrence clustering. This immuneACCESS table, as held by TCRdb, lists in-frame sequences with V and J called but not all clones. Of the missing ones, under half trace to an unresolved V gene in checked studies; the others have no known cause. D and trimming come from the DNA, and the V and J calls and clone size come from that table. The sample profile shows about 160,000 clones; roughly four fifths of them were found once. The top ten hold less than 2% of the sample.

Beyond this particular receptor, the publication reports: In an earlier analysis of some 550 of the donors, most TCR beta V segments were observed in productive rearrangements about 90% or about 30% of the time, broadly matching IMGT annotations. Correlated functional status among segregating V segments might reflect linkage disequilibrium, but an unknown experimental factor could not be ruled out. In a later genetic analysis, a missense DCLRE1C variant was associated with V-gene and J-gene trimming of TCR beta chains, and the association was replicated in an independent cohort. In vitro tests confirmed that three of the cytomegalovirus-associated TCR beta chains recognize cytomegalovirus antigens. Presence/absence analyses assumed roughly uniform sequencing depth across donors, an assumption that may not hold. The authors suggested that the approach could potentially be generalized to other disease states and immunological phenotypes. In a later analysis, TCR association rates were found to vary across HLA loci, with the most associated TCRs seen for DRB1 alleles and the fewest for HLA-C alleles. The earlier analysis of approximately 560 of the donors excluded some 15 rarely observed V segments, including chromosome 9 orphons, because counts were too low. A later genetic analysis reported fewer N-insertions in productive TCRs among donors in an Asian-associated ancestry cluster than the roughly 670-donor mean. A later analysis associated around 16,000 TCR beta sequences with specific HLA alleles at a false discovery rate of 0.05. The study listed 164 TCR beta chains as associated with cytomegalovirus. The classifier was reported to diagnose cytomegalovirus status with high specificity and sensitivity in both the original and validation cohorts. A later analysis found that HLA-associated TCR beta chains were more clonally expanded and had lower generation probabilities than equally common non-associated chains. Only TCR beta chains were sequenced in this cohort, and the absence of alpha or paired-chain data limited detectable features. Because HLA typing was missing for some donors at each locus, association tests included only the typed subset. Assigning TCR associations to individual alleles was difficult when HLA alleles, especially DR and DQ, strongly co-occurred. Several of the top co-occurrence clusters appeared to be linked to parvovirus B19, influenza, CMV and Epstein-Barr virus, according to a later analysis. A further reported finding was that TCR beta sequences accurately predicted the HLA-A and HLA-B alleles for most subjects in the first cohort. Because the 87-base-pair reads could not distinguish some IMGT-functional V segments, including TRBV6-2 and TRBV6-3, those segments were excluded. While some public TCRs were present in many individuals, most TCR sequences turned up only very rarely across donors. Immune exposure information for the cohort was limited to CMV serostatus. A cluster of highly shared sequence variants was judged likely to represent a technical artifact of the sequencing pipeline. According to a later analysis, most CMV-associated TCR beta chains appeared to be HLA-restricted, and the HLA associations seemed to be driven largely by CMV exposure.

The chain is made from TRBV7-5 and TRBJ1-1; whether TRBD1, the table's D call, matches the DNA was not checked. TRBV7-5 is a listed pseudogene. Sequenced sample: PBMCs. The receptor comes from a woman aged 18 to 35 in good health and CMV-seronegative. At the DNA level, the sequence is TGTTCCAGAAGCTTAGCCCGGGACAGAACGGCGAACACTGAAGCTTTCTTT. Its protein product is CSRSLARDRTANTEAFF.